This TCR beta chain was identified during a study of neurological immune-mediated disorders. General study points: CDR3 amino acid sequences found in expanded clones were never shared across subjects, suggesting private repertoires in all groups. Multiple sclerosis patients had less TCR clonal expansion than even healthy controls, unlike HTLV-1-associated myelopathy.

By 5'RACE with 10-nucleotide random UMIs, the cDNA was made. TCRdb analysed the 5' RACE reads with MiXCR anew, one entry per CDR3 protein. This table holds under 85,000 distinct CDR3 sequences, 13% to 15% found once. This clonotype was seen many times. Its target is not known. The sequence was collected from a woman aged 45 to 65 in good health. The sample consisted of PBMCs.

The CDR3 region has the DNA TGCAGTGCTAGTCCTACAGGGGGGGGACAGCCCCAGCATTTT. Encoded protein: CSASPTGGGQPQHF. V is TRBV20-1 and J is TRBJ1-5; 8 bases fit TRBD1. In germline, CDR1 is DFQATT, CDR2 SNEGSKA (reference sequence). Trimming cost V 3 bases and J 7 bases; bases outside gene matches: 8. The CDR3 is 14 residues long.